Listed here are 20 T cell receptor beta chains from one sample, sequenced in a study of shared clonotypes between healthy human individuals. Profiling relied on immunoSEQ multiplex PCR, and the TCRdb table lists in-frame clones only, not all of them. This sample has roughly 2.2 million clones; about 92% occur once, and the top ten carry 0.35% to 0.45%. Input material: naive CD4+ T cells from PBMCs. Stated subset: CD45RA+ positively selected. These receptors originate from a young man in good health. Some clones in this sample may be carry-over from other donors' samples.

This sequence joins TRBV7-2 and TRBJ1-2, with D perhaps matching TRBD1 (5 bases). Looked up from germline, CDR1 is SGHTA and CDR2 is FQGNSA. With 2 bases removed from V and 0 bases from J, the gap between germline ends came to 10 bases. The CDR3 runs 15 residues. CDR3 protein: CASSLMGRTNYGYTF. For the CDR3, the DNA is TGTGCCAGCAGCTTAATGGGACGTACTAACTATGGCTACACCTTC. Using reference TRBV7-2 and TRBJ1-2 for the parts outside the CDR3, the full variable domain is GAGVSQSPSNKVTEKGKDVELRCDPISGHTALYWYRQSLGQGLEFLIYFQGNSAPDKSGLPSDRFSAERTGGSVSTLTIQRTQQEDSAVYLCASSLMGRTNYGYTFGSGTRLTVV.

V and J are TRBV7-3 and TRBJ2-3; TRBD2 agrees at 13 bases. The CDR3 loop spans 17 amino acids. Looked up from germline, CDR1 is SGHTA and CDR2 is FQGTGA. The V and J ends lost 8 bases and 1 base, in that order; junction bases with no gene match: 9. The CDR3 protein is CASSPGTSGIGTDTQYF. In nucleotides, the CDR3 is TGTGCCAGCTCCCCCGGGACTAGCGGGATAGGCACAGATACGCAGTATTTT.

This rearrangement joins TRBV6-1 to TRBJ1-1, with unresolved D. The germline gives CDR1 MNHNS, CDR2 SASEGT. The CDR3 has 14 amino acids. Trimming removed 5 bases at V and 1 base at J, with 11 bases between. The CDR3 sequence is CASSRTRTNTEAFF. The CDR3 DNA reads TGTGCCAGCAGTCGAACCAGAACGAACACTGAAGCTTTCTTT.

A word on this clone: The sample holds other DNA sequences that translate to the same CDR3. J is TRBJ2-2 and V is TRBV11-3, with D hard to call. V dropped 0 bases and J dropped 8 bases, with 7 bases sitting between them. This CDR3 has 13 amino acids. Germline loops: CDR1 SGHNT, CDR2 YENEEA. CDR3 in amino acids: CASSLDRAGELFF. The CDR3 bases are TGTGCCAGCAGCTTAGATAGGGCGGGGGAGCTGTTTTTT.

The chain employs TRBV5-1 and TRBJ2-1; TRBD2 matches at 8 bases. This CDR3 comprises 16 residues. J was trimmed by 7 bases and V by 3 bases; bases with no gene match: 12. Germline V gene sequence: CDR1 SGHRS, CDR2 YFSETQ. CDR3 DNA: TGCGCCAGCAGCTCCTTCCGCGGGAGGTCACCTAATGAGCAGTTCTTC. Amino acids: CASSSFRGRSPNEQFF.

The chain combines TRBV7-2 with TRBJ1-3; maybe TRBD1 (5 bases). This CDR3 spans 15 amino acids. The V end was cut by 3 bases, the J end by 2 bases, with 11 bases between. Germline values: CDR1 SGHTA, CDR2 FQGNSA. Written as DNA, the CDR3 is TGTGCCAGCAGCTTCCTCGGGGGAACTGGAAACACCATATATTTT. Its translation: CASSFLGGTGNTIYF. Full variable domain (missing parts from reference TRBV7-2 and TRBJ1-3): GAGVSQSPSNKVTEKGKDVELRCDPISGHTALYWYRQSLGQGLEFLIYFQGNSAPDKSGLPSDRFSAERTGGSVSTLTIQRTQQEDSAVYLCASSFLGGTGNTIYFGEGSWLTVV.

The gene calls are TRBV28 and TRBJ2-7; a weak D match, TRBD2 (5 bases). The germline V and J ends were trimmed by 6 bases and 3 bases, with 12 bases remaining between them. Per the germline V gene, CDR1 is MDHEN and CDR2 is SYDVKM. The CDR3 is made up of 13 amino acids. As DNA, the CDR3 is TGTGCCAGCAGAGAGAGGGCTATCTACGAGCAGTACTTC. It codes for CASRERAIYEQYF.

This rearrangement joins TRBV9 to TRBJ2-5; D gene ambiguous. Trimming stripped 4 bases from V and 5 bases from J, with 12 bases between. The CDR3 has 13 amino acids. CDR1 SGDLS and CDR2 YYNGEE come from the germline V gene. CDR3 DNA: TGTGCCAGCAGCCTTGGCGGATCGGAGACCCAGTACTTC. This encodes CASSLGGSETQYF.

Worth noting for this clone: Different DNA sequences within this sample yield the same CDR3. The chain carries TRBV5-8 and TRBJ1-3; possibly TRBD1 for D (6 bases). The length of the CDR3 is 14 residues. Germline V gene sequence: CDR1 SGHTS, CDR2 YDEGEE. Trimming cost V 4 bases and J 0 bases, with 8 bases left between them. CDR3 DNA: TGTGCCAGCAGCAGGACAGTCTCTGGAAACACCATATATTTT. Encoded protein: CASSRTVSGNTIYF.

The chain joins TRBV7-9 to TRBJ2-2, with a weak D call TRBD2 (5 bases). CDR1 is SEHNR, CDR2 FQNEAQ, per germline (reference sequence). This CDR3 region has 14 residues. V was clipped by 1 base and J by 4 bases, with 7 bases between them. The CDR3 DNA is TGTGCCAGCAGCTTAGTCGGGATCACCGGGGAGCTGTTTTTT. Translated, it gives CASSLVGITGELFF.

The chain combines TRBV10-3 with TRBJ1-1; a weak D match, TRBD1 (5 bases). The CDR3 has 13 amino acids. The germline CDR1 and CDR2 sequences are ENHRY and SYGVKD. Deletions cut 6 bases from V and 1 base from J, with 9 bases between. The CDR3 is CAISQTENTEAFF. The CDR3 bases are TGTGCCATCAGCCAGACAGAGAACACTGAAGCTTTCTTT.

The table lists this clone with a few counts. V usage is TRBV5-1 and J usage is TRBJ2-4, with D perhaps matching TRBD2 (5 bases). The germline gives CDR1 SGHRS, CDR2 YFSETQ. The CDR3 totals 15 residues. V lost 8 bases and J 1 base, leaving 16 bases between the germline ends. CDR3: CASATGGGAKNIQYF. The CDR3 coding sequence is TGCGCCAGTGCAACTGGTGGCGGGGCCAAAAACATTCAGTACTTC. The variable domain in full, completed from reference TRBV5-1 and TRBJ2-4, reads KAGVTQTPRYLIKTRGQQVTLSCSPISGHRSVSWYQQTPGQGLQFLFEYFSETQRNKGNFPGRFSGRQFSNSRSEMNVSTLELGDSALYLCASATGGGAKNIQYFGAGTRLSVL.

This rearrangement joins TRBV11-2 to TRBJ2-3; D is undetermined. V was shortened by 4 bases and J by 0 bases, with 14 bases between the two germline ends. This CDR3 comprises 16 residues. Looked up from germline, CDR1 is SGHAT and CDR2 is FQNNGV. CDR3 in amino acids: CASSWSFPASTDTQYF. The CDR3 DNA is TGTGCCAGCAGCTGGAGTTTCCCCGCCAGCACAGATACGCAGTATTTT.

V is TRBV5-4 and J is TRBJ2-6; D not resolved. The germline V and J ends were trimmed by 1 base and 4 bases, with 3 bases remaining between them. This CDR3 contains 13 residues. Germline V gives CDR1 SGHNT, CDR2 YYREEE (reference sequence). The CDR3 here is CASSLWGANVLTF. CDR3 nucleotide sequence: TGTGCCAGCAGCTTGTGGGGGGCCAACGTCCTGACTTTC.

J is TRBJ2-1 and V is TRBV7-2; tentatively, D is TRBD2 (6 bases). V lost 1 base and J lost 0, with 10 bases in between. Looked up from germline, CDR1 is SGHTA and CDR2 is FQGNSA. The CDR3 length is 16 residues. This CDR3 is CASSLGLGGSYNEQFF. The DNA for the CDR3 is TGTGCCAGCAGCTTAGGTCTGGGGGGCTCCTACAATGAGCAGTTCTTC.

This clone appeared once. The rearrangement links TRBV7-2 to TRBJ2-5; 8 positions match TRBD1. The CDR3 extends over 12 amino acids. The germline gives CDR1 SGHTA, CDR2 FQGNSA. V dropped 4 bases and J dropped 5; count of bases not matched to a gene: 0. CDR3 nucleotide sequence: TGTGCCAGCAGCTGGGACAGGGAGACCCAGTACTTC. Its translation is CASSWDRETQYF.

The rearrangement joins TRBV6-6 to TRBJ2-3; D is possibly TRBD2 (6 bases). CDR3 length equals 14 residues. CDR1 and CDR2 (germline): MNHNY, SVGAGI (reference sequence). CDR3 coding DNA: TGTGTCACCCAGTGGGACTCACCCACAGATACGCAGTATTTT. Translation: CVTQWDSPTDTQYF.

V gene TRBV6-5 combines with J gene TRBJ1-5; D call uncertain. This CDR3 is 14 amino acids long. Trimming took 6 bases from V and 3 from J, leaving 12 bases between them. Germline-derived CDR1 and CDR2 are MNHEY and SVGAGI. This CDR3 reads CASRPGRFNQPQHF. CDR3 DNA: TGTGCCAGCAGGCCCGGACGGTTCAATCAGCCCCAGCATTTT.

The gene calls are TRBV28 and TRBJ1-4; D gene unclear. The CDR3 loop spans 15 amino acids. V shed 5 bases and J shed 5 bases, with 15 bases lying between them. CDR1 MDHEN and CDR2 SYDVKM come from the germline V gene. The CDR3 loop reads CASSPPPNHNEKLFF. CDR3 sequence (DNA): TGTGCCAGCAGTCCCCCTCCCAACCACAATGAAAAACTGTTTTTT. Variable domain in full (rest from reference TRBV28 and TRBJ1-4): DVKVTQSSRYLVKRTGEKVFLECVQDMDHENMFWYRQDPGLGLRLIYFSYDVKMKEKGDIPEGYSVSREKKERFSLILESASTNQTSMYLCASSPPPNHNEKLFFGSGTQLSVL.

V and J are TRBV28 and TRBJ1-4; maybe TRBD1 (6 bases). The V and J ends lost 7 bases and 7 bases respectively, with 16 bases between them. The CDR3 sequence is 14 residues long. In germline, CDR1 is MDHEN, CDR2 SYDVKM. CDR3: CASTTRTASEKLFF. CDR3 bases: TGTGCCAGCACCACGAGGACAGCGAGTGAAAAACTGTTTTTT.